This TCR beta chain was found in a study of siplizumab effects on memory and regulatory T cells. Whole-study findings and limits: Among mappable alloreactive CD4+ clones, the Treg-derived fraction averaged around 70% with siplizumab versus about 25% in controls. Naive or memory phenotype was unassignable for roughly 80-96% of proliferating CD4+ or CD8+ clones. Both greater diversity than memory cells and a major contribution to the alloresponse seemed to characterize naive T cells.

Comment on this clone: Its antigen remains unknown.

The CDR3 loop spans 16 amino acids. V was pared by 1 base and J by 4 bases, with 6 bases of the junction left unmatched. CDR1 and CDR2 from the germline V gene are SGHVS and FQNEAQ. TCR templates, some 93,000 per sample, were assayed. The method was immunoSEQ multiplex PCR; TCRdb's version includes in-frame clones alone and lacks a portion of them. The repertoire holds approximately 94,000 clones, with 94% as singletons. Sequencing was performed on non-Treg CD4+ T cells sorted from blood. The V gene is TRBV7-8, the J gene TRBJ1-5; 8 bases line up with TRBD1. This TCR derives from a human donor in good health. The CDR3 reads CASSLESRGRNQPQHF. In DNA form, the CDR3 reads TGTGCCAGCAGCTTAGAGAGCAGGGGGCGAAATCAGCCCCAGCATTTT.